The 32 T cell receptor beta chains given below trace back to one sample, sequenced in a study of blood T cell repertoires in COVID-19 (dated by TCRdb to 2020 to 2022). To prepare the library, the immunoSEQ multiplex PCR assay was applied. This is the immuneACCESS table as TCRdb keeps it, with only in-frame sequences that have V and J called. A part of the clones is gone; compared with another copy, unresolved V genes explain less than half, and the rest is unexplained. This sample gives about 170,000 clones in total; approximately 92% of them show up just once. The top ten clones comprise roughly 4.8% of the sample. Sequenced material: peripheral blood. The receptors derive from a man aged 25 to 40 with COVID-19, enrolled during active disease.

The CDR3 bases are TGTGCCAGCAGCAAATGGCAGGGAAGTAACTATGGCTACACCTTC. This encodes CASSKWQGSNYGYTF. J is TRBJ1-2 and V is TRBV7-3; tentative D call: TRBD1 (5 bases). The CDR3 has 15 residues. Germline V gene sequence: CDR1 SGHTA, CDR2 FQGTGA. Trimming left V 5 bases short and J 1 base short, with 14 bases between.

The chain joins TRBV30 to TRBJ1-1, with D perhaps matching TRBD1 (5 bases). The V end lost 2 bases, the J end lost 0 bases, and 10 bases lay between the germline ends. The V gene's germline CDR1 is GTSNPN and CDR2 SVGIG (reference sequence). The CDR3 covers 14 residues. The CDR3 here is CAWSSSGLNTEAFF. CDR3 nucleotides: TGTGCCTGGAGTTCTTCAGGGCTGAACACTGAAGCTTTCTTT.

This clone was detected once. The V gene is TRBV2, the J gene TRBJ1-6, with 11 bases identical to TRBD1. CDR3 length: 15 residues. Germline lookup yields CDR1 SNHLY and CDR2 FYNNEI. V lost 6 bases, J lost 6 bases, and 4 bases stayed unmatched. CDR3 residues: CASRRTGGSNSPLHF. The CDR3 DNA sequence: TGTGCCAGCAGGAGGACAGGGGGCTCTAATTCACCCCTCCACTTT.

The V call is TRBV11-2, the J call TRBJ2-3; 8 bases fit TRBD2. V gave up 1 base and J gave up 3 bases; unmatched junction bases: 6. The CDR3 extends over 16 amino acids. Germline lookup yields CDR1 SGHAT and CDR2 FQNNGV. The CDR3 protein is CASSLVGASGTDTQYF. CDR3 bases: TGTGCCAGCAGCTTAGTAGGGGCTAGCGGGACAGATACGCAGTATTTT.

This sequence joins TRBV7-2 and TRBJ2-7, with D maybe TRBD1 (5 bases). V was shortened by 4 bases and J by 0 bases, with 13 bases between the two germline ends. From germline, CDR1 is SGHTA and CDR2 FQGNSA. CDR3 length equals 15 residues. The CDR3 bases are TGTGCCAGCAGCTCAGGACACAGCCTCTCCTACGAGCAGTACTTC. Translated, it gives CASSSGHSLSYEQYF.

The DNA of the CDR3 is TGCAGCGTTGGTCGGTCGGCGGGTCGGCAAGAGACCCAGTACTTC. Its protein product is CSVGRSAGRQETQYF. The chain carries TRBV29-1 and TRBJ2-5; the D gene is possibly TRBD2 (5 bases). Trimming stripped 4 bases from V and 2 bases from J, with 17 bases between. Germline CDR1 and CDR2: SQVTM and ANQGSEA. The CDR3 length is 15 residues.

The J gene is TRBJ1-2, the V gene TRBV28, with unresolved D. The CDR3 extends over 14 amino acids. The ends were cut back, 2 bases at V and 4 bases at J, with 11 bases in the middle. CDR1 is MDHEN and CDR2 is SYDVKM in the germline V gene. The CDR3 sequence is CASSLGQSFYGYTF. CDR3 in DNA: TGTGCCAGCAGTTTAGGGCAGAGCTTCTATGGCTACACCTTC.

The chain recombines TRBV9 with TRBJ2-2; D is unclear. Trimming shortened V by 6 bases and J by 1 base, and 10 bases separated the two germline ends. Germline CDR1 reads SGDLS; CDR2 reads YYNGEE. CDR3 size: 14 residues. The CDR3 DNA reads as TGTGCCAGCAACAACTATAGGAACACCGGGGAGCTGTTTTTT. Amino acids: CASNNYRNTGELFF.

The chain couples TRBV7-9 to TRBJ2-2; the match to TRBD1 covers 9 bases. The V segment lost 5 bases and the J segment 4 bases; nucleotides outside the gene matches: 5. Germline CDR1 reads SEHNR; CDR2 reads FQNEAQ (reference sequence). This CDR3 contains 15 residues. CDR3 bases: TGTGCCAGCAGCACTGGACAGGGGATCACCGGGGAGCTGTTTTTT. It is translated as CASSTGQGITGELFF.

This chain connects TRBV27 to TRBJ1-2; weak D call: TRBD1 (5 bases). Trimming took 5 bases from V and 2 from J, leaving 15 bases between them. There are 15 residues in the CDR3. Germline assignment: CDR1 MNHEY and CDR2 SMNVEV (reference sequence). CDR3 protein: CASSPGGEVNYGYTF. In DNA, the CDR3 is TGTGCCAGCAGTCCCGGGGGGGAAGTCAACTATGGCTACACCTTC.

This clone has only one observation. This sequence joins TRBV7-2 and TRBJ2-3; D is possibly TRBD1 (6 bases). V lost 3 bases to trimming and J lost 6 bases, with 10 bases between them. Germline V gene sequence: CDR1 SGHTA, CDR2 FQGNSA. CDR3 length: 13 amino acids. For the CDR3, the DNA is TGTGCCAGCAGCTTTAATCAGGGGGATACGCAGTATTTT. It codes for CASSFNQGDTQYF.

V gene TRBV4-3 combines with J gene TRBJ1-5; a possible D gene is TRBD1 (5 bases). This CDR3 has 15 residues. In germline, CDR1 is LGHNA, CDR2 YSLEER. Trimming left V 2 bases short and J 1 base short, with 9 bases between. The CDR3 loop reads CASSQTTVSNQPQHF. The CDR3 coding sequence is TGCGCCAGCAGCCAAACGACAGTAAGCAATCAGCCCCAGCATTTT.

V is TRBV19 and J is TRBJ2-7, with a possible D match to TRBD1 (6 bases). This CDR3 spans 13 amino acids. Germline V CDR1 and CDR2: LNHDA, SQIVND (reference sequence). Trimming removed 9 bases from V and 2 bases from J, with 14 bases in between. CDR3 sequence reads: CASQGDTTYEQYF. The CDR3 DNA reads TGTGCCAGCCAAGGGGACACTACCTACGAGCAGTACTTC. Variable domain in full (rest from reference TRBV19 and TRBJ2-7): DGGITQSPKYLFRKEGQNVTLSCEQNLNHDAMYWYRQDPGQGLRLIYYSQIVNDFQKGDIAEGYSVSREKKESFPLTVTSAQKNPTAFYLCASQGDTTYEQYFGPGTRLTVT.

This clone has just a few counts. V gene TRBV5-4 combines with J gene TRBJ1-1; no reliable D call. Per the germline V gene, CDR1 is SGHNT and CDR2 is YYREEE (reference sequence). CDR3 length: 13 amino acids. Trimming pared 0 bases from V and 0 bases from J, leaving 3 bases between. CDR3 bases: TGTGCCAGCAGCTTGGGTATGAACACTGAAGCTTTCTTT. As protein: CASSLGMNTEAFF. Combining the CDR3 with reference TRBV5-4 and TRBJ1-1 gives the whole variable domain ETGVTQSPTHLIKTRGQQVTLRCSSQSGHNTVSWYQQALGQGPQFIFQYYREEENGRGNFPPRFSGLQFPNYSSELNVNALELDDSALYLCASSLGMNTEAFFGQGTRLTVV.

The chain has TRBV6-6 and TRBJ1-4; 8 positions match TRBD1. Germline values: CDR1 MNHNY, CDR2 SVGAGI (reference sequence). V lost 6 bases to trimming and J lost 2 bases; unmatched junction nucleotides: 2. The CDR3 extends over 14 amino acids. The CDR3 sequence: CASRTGATNEKLFF. The CDR3 coding sequence is TGTGCCAGCAGGACAGGGGCGACTAATGAAAAACTGTTTTTT.

This clone occurred a few times. V gene TRBV4-3 combines with J gene TRBJ1-3; the D gene is possibly TRBD1 (5 bases). CDR1 and CDR2 from the germline V gene are LGHNA and YSLEER. V was pared by 2 bases and J by 4 bases, with 15 bases between. CDR3 length: 16 residues. CDR3: CASSQSRAGSGNTIYF. DNA of the CDR3: TGCGCCAGCAGCCAAAGCCGAGCAGGGTCAGGAAACACCATATATTTT.

The rearrangement uses TRBV7-9 and TRBJ2-1; 10 bases are shared with TRBD1. Germline loops: CDR1 SEHNR, CDR2 FQNEAQ (reference sequence). The CDR3 is made up of 15 amino acids. V dropped 5 bases and J dropped 8; count of bases not matched to a gene: 9. CDR3 sequence reads: CASSPDRGTPDEQFF. DNA of the CDR3: TGTGCCAGCAGCCCGGACAGGGGGACTCCCGATGAGCAGTTCTTC.

This rearrangement joins TRBV15 to TRBJ2-3, with D possibly matching TRBD2 (6 bases). Trimming removed 3 bases from V and 2 bases from J, with 15 bases in between. The germline V gene encodes CDR1 LNHNV and CDR2 YYDKDF (reference sequence). This CDR3 is 16 amino acids long. CDR3 region: CATSSDAGGNTDTQYF. CDR3 DNA sequence: TGTGCCACCAGCAGCGACGCCGGGGGTAACACAGATACGCAGTATTTT.

This chain connects TRBV29-1 to TRBJ2-7, with TRBD2 identical over 7 bases. In germline, CDR1 is SQVTM, CDR2 ANQGSEA. The CDR3 spans 12 residues. Trimming took 6 bases from V and 12 from J; bases not matched to a gene: 14. CDR3 nucleotides: TGCAGCGTCCGGGGGGAAATCGGACGAGCGTACTTC. It translates to CSVRGEIGRAYF.

This clone is a singleton in its sample. The sample has other DNA sequences that encode this CDR3 too. The V gene is TRBV5-6, the J gene TRBJ1-2; TRBD1 aligns across 7 bases. This CDR3 contains 13 residues. The V segment lost 1 base and the J segment 7 bases; nucleotides outside the gene matches: 4. The germline V gene encodes CDR1 SGHDT and CDR2 YYEEEE. The CDR3 here is CASSLRQGGGYTF. In DNA form, the CDR3 reads TGTGCCAGCAGCTTGCGACAGGGCGGTGGCTACACCTTC.

The rearrangement links TRBV7-2 to TRBJ2-7; 8 bases are shared with TRBD1. The V gene end was trimmed by 5 bases and the J gene end by 4 bases; junction bases not matched to a gene: 13. The CDR3 covers 16 residues. In germline, CDR1 is SGHTA, CDR2 FQGNSA. This chain's CDR3 is CASSPGAGQVWYEQYF. The CDR3 coding sequence is TGTGCCAGCAGCCCTGGCGCGGGACAGGTTTGGTACGAGCAGTACTTC.

V and J are TRBV3-1 (or the pseudogene TRBV3-2) and TRBJ2-1, with D perhaps matching TRBD1 (6 bases). The CDR3 spans 17 residues. V was trimmed by 2 bases and J by 6 bases, leaving 20 bases between them. CDR1 LGHDT and CDR2 YNNKEL come from the germline V gene (reference sequence). The CDR3 DNA follows: TGTGCCAGCAGCCAACCGGGATACTTCCGACAGGCCAATGAGCAGTTCTTC. Protein product: CASSQPGYFRQANEQFF.

J is TRBJ1-3 and V is TRBV28; TRBD1 matches 7 bases. Germline lookup yields CDR1 MDHEN and CDR2 SYDVKM. The junction had 9 bases not matched to a gene; V was cut back by 6 bases and J by 4 bases. This CDR3 spans 15 amino acids. The CDR3, as DNA: TGTGCCAGCAGCCCGACAGGGCGAGAAGGAAACACCATATATTTT. Protein product: CASSPTGREGNTIYF.

This chain uses TRBV29-1 with TRBJ1-2; TRBD1 might be the D (5 bases). Trimming removed 0 bases from V and 8 bases from J, with 13 bases in between. Per germline, CDR1 SQVTM and CDR2 ANQGSEA. The CDR3 has 13 residues. The CDR3 is CSVEDRVGYGYTF. In DNA, the CDR3 is TGCAGCGTTGAAGACAGGGTGGGATACGGCTACACCTTC.

This rearrangement joins TRBV10-3 to TRBJ2-1; TRBD2 is a possible D gene (6 bases). V was shortened by 3 bases and J by 7 bases, with 19 bases between the two germline ends. CDR3 length equals 16 residues. CDR1 and CDR2 (germline): ENHRY, SYGVKD. Here the CDR3 reads CAISDVGGRIGNEQFF. The CDR3 DNA reads as TGTGCCATCAGTGATGTGGGGGGAAGGATCGGGAATGAGCAGTTCTTC.

This clone was observed a few times. The chain uses TRBV30 and TRBJ1-1; possible D gene TRBD1, 6 bases. Germline V gives CDR1 GTSNPN, CDR2 SVGIG (reference sequence). The V end was cut by 3 bases, the J end by 5 bases, with 16 bases between. This CDR3 is 14 amino acids long. The DNA of the CDR3 is TGTGCCTGGAGCGCTGGTTTCAGGGGAACTGAAGCTTTCTTT. The encoded protein is CAWSAGFRGTEAFF.

J is TRBJ1-1 and V is TRBV4-3; 11 bases fit TRBD1. Losses at the gene ends were 3 bases for V and 3 bases for J; bases not matched to a gene: 3. This CDR3 region has 15 residues. CDR1 is LGHNA and CDR2 is YSLEER in the germline V gene. In DNA form, the CDR3 reads TGCGCCAGCAGCCAGACGGGACAGGGGGACACTGAAGCTTTCTTT. Amino acid sequence: CASSQTGQGDTEAFF.

This clone has only a few counts. The chain is built from TRBV3-1 (or the pseudogene TRBV3-2) and TRBJ1-2, with a tentative D call TRBD1 (5 bases). The CDR3 contains 14 residues. Germline loops: CDR1 LGHDT, CDR2 YNNKEL (reference sequence). The V end was cut by 4 bases, the J end by 5 bases, with 14 bases between. The DNA of the CDR3 is TGTGCCAGCAGCCCCCTAGAGCAGGGATATGGCTACACCTTC. Its translation is CASSPLEQGYGYTF.

The chain joins TRBV18 to TRBJ2-7; 11 positions match TRBD2. J was trimmed by 2 bases and V by 2 bases; bases with no gene match: 8. The CDR3 is 17 amino acids. The germline CDR1 and CDR2 sequences are KGHSH and LQKENI. For the CDR3, the DNA is TGTGCCAGCTCACCAGTGGCCGGGACTAGCGGAACCTACGAGCAGTACTTC. Protein sequence: CASSPVAGTSGTYEQYF.

This sequence joins TRBV14 and TRBJ2-1; 10 positions agree with TRBD2. Germline-derived CDR1 and CDR2 are SGHDN and FVKESK. The CDR3 length is 14 residues. The V gene end was trimmed by 6 bases and the J gene end by 8 bases; junction bases not matched to a gene: 7. CDR3 protein: CASRALAGSHEQFF. CDR3 coding DNA: TGTGCCAGCAGGGCACTAGCGGGAAGTCATGAGCAGTTCTTC.

The rearrangement uses TRBV10-3 and TRBJ2-7, with 10 bases that match TRBD1. The CDR3 runs to 13 residues. CDR1 is ENHRY and CDR2 is SYGVKD in the germline V gene. With 9 bases clipped from V and 2 bases from J, the junction kept 4 bases outside the gene matches. In DNA form, the CDR3 reads TGTGCCATATCCGGGACAGGGGCCTACGAGCAGTACTTC. Its protein is CAISGTGAYEQYF.

The V call is TRBV7-6, the J call TRBJ2-5; D is uncertain. The CDR3 sequence is 16 residues long. Trimming shortened V by 1 base and J by 3 bases, and 15 bases separated the two germline ends. Germline-derived CDR1 and CDR2 are SGHVS and FNYEAQ. The CDR3 DNA is TGTGCCAGCAGCTTAGACGTGGCCACCGAGGAAGAGACCCAGTACTTC. It encodes CASSLDVATEEETQYF.